This T cell receptor (beta chain) was observed in a study of a mutant IDH1 vaccine in newly diagnosed glioma (dated by TCRdb to the early 2020s). Notes on the research overall: The roughly 33 treated patients were roughly 62% male and around 40% female, with a mean age of approximately 40 years. Before enrollment, most patients had been given radiochemotherapy with temozolomide as standard therapy, while the rest had received either radiotherapy alone or temozolomide alone. Peripheral blood samples were drawn at six visits, namely V03 (baseline), V05, V07, V10, V12 and V13. Longitudinal TCRB deep sequencing was done for 25 treated patients, wherever samples were available for exploratory analyses. Overall study outcomes, separate from this receptor: Across multiple MHC alleles, vaccine-induced immune responses were seen in 90% to 95% of patients. Availability determined which PBMC samples were chosen for TCRB deep sequencing. No apparent relationship was observed between pseudoprogression and alterations in the top peripheral T cell clonotypes detected by TCRB sequencing. The authors stated that sample limitations prevented analyses of patient blood samples from being reproduced.

According to the germline V gene, CDR1 reads MNHNS and CDR2 reads SASEGT. From its cysteine to its phenylalanine, the CDR3 spans 15 amino acids. Only the CDR3 DNA is retained, 45 bases long and in frame from the first base. Trimmed from V: 5 bases; trimmed from J: 6 bases; junction bases lacking a gene match: 6. Library preparation was by the immunoSEQ multiplex PCR assay. Rearranged TCR beta chain sequences were amplified with the hsTCRB Kit following the manufacturer's protocol. Sequencing of TCRB libraries was carried out on an Illumina MiSeq. The study's processing was this. Demultiplexing, trimming and gene mapping were performed with the kit vendor's proprietary platform. TCRdb took this table from immuneACCESS and kept in-frame rearrangements with V and J called. Such tables lack part of the clones; where checked against another copy, unresolved V genes explain under half of the gap, and the rest is unexplained. V and J calls plus clone size are reproduced from that table; the DNA served to infer D and trimming. The sample data list under 65,000 clones, and 65% to 80% of these were observed just once. The ten largest clones take up less than 2% of the sample.

Details on this clone: Its antigen has not been determined. No base quality values were provided; no much bigger clone lies one nucleotide off.

The time point label corresponds to: baseline, week 1 (first vaccination visit). In the paper's terms, the treatment or condition label means: pre-vaccination baseline after standard-of-care therapy. The donors had newly diagnosed IDH1-mutant astrocytomas of WHO grade 3 or 4 that showed loss of nuclear ATRX. The samples were drawn from NOA16, a multicentre, single-arm, open-label phase I trial in Germany that tested a mutant IDH1 peptide vaccine in humans for the first time. Blood drawn at visit V03 was used as the baseline sample for immunogenicity testing. The DNeasy Blood and Tissue Kit was used to extract genomic DNA from EDTA blood for TCRB sequencing.

The rearranged chain carries TRBV6-1 and TRBJ2-2; 10 of the junction bases match TRBD1. The material sequenced was PBMCs, taken from a glioma patient treated with radiotherapy, temozolomide or both. This sequence originates from a woman between 40 and 50 years old with glioma. In nucleotide form, the sequence is TGTGCCAGCAGTAGGGGGACAGGGGAGGCCGGGGAGCTGTTTTTT. Translation gives CASSRGTGEAGELFF.